What follows is one T cell receptor beta chain and its context. Antigen specificity is unknown. One end of the junction does not line up with germline, which may come from a read error. Caucasian individuals from Russia who were healthy and aged roughly 6 to 95 acted as donors. Every donor gave roughly 9.2 milliliters of peripheral blood. This specimen comes from a study of blood T cells in healthy people across ages. A sample-barcoded 5' primer and a J-beta primer mix were used in a second PCR of roughly 7 to 11 cycles. Tags on each cDNA molecule came from a template-switch adaptor with 12 random nucleotides. TCRdb re-called the 5' RACE reads through MiXCR, storing one row per CDR3 protein. This repertoire shows about 830,000 distinct CDR3 sequences, roughly 60% found once; its top ten account for roughly 26%. This CDR3 contains 19 residues. Germline assignment: CDR1 SGHTA and CDR2 FQGTGA. Broader study findings: Older age went with lower TCR beta diversity per million T cells, in a roughly linear way.

The sequenced sample was blood. V gene TRBV7-3 combines with J gene TRBJ2-7; 11 nucleotides line up with TRBD2. The receptor's source is a man aged 25 to 40 in good health. The CDR3 nucleotides are TGTGCCAGTAGCTTAGCGGCCTTCGATCTAGCGGGGGGCCCCTACGAGCAGTACTTC. Protein: CASSLAAFDLAGGPYEQYF. The full variable domain, with the rest looked up from reference TRBV7-3 and TRBJ2-7, is GAGVSQTPSNKVTEKGKYVELRCDPISGHTALYWYRQSLGQGPEFLIYFQGTGAADDSGLPNDRFFAVRPEGSVSTLKIQRTERGDSAVYLCASSLAAFDLAGGPYEQYFGPGTRLTVT.